A single sample gave rise to the 17 T cell receptor beta chains below, sequenced in a study of blood T cell repertoires in COVID-19. Produced via immunoSEQ multiplex PCR; TCRdb's table is partial and in-frame only. The sample shows a few hundred thousand clones, about 87% of them seen only once. Sequenced material: PBMCs or T cells enriched from blood (not recorded which). All receptors derive from a woman aged 45 to 65 who had recovered from COVID-19.

The V call is TRBV6-2 or TRBV6-3, the J call TRBJ2-7; 7 nucleotides agree with TRBD1. The CDR3 extends over 14 amino acids. Unmatched junction bases numbered 4, after V lost 2 bases and J lost 3 bases. The germline gives CDR1 MNHEY, CDR2 SVGEGT. CDR3 DNA: TGTGCCAGCAGTTACGCCGGGACAGTCTACGAGCAGTACTTC. Protein sequence: CASSYAGTVYEQYF.

In its sample, this clone was seen once. The V call is TRBV27, the J call TRBJ2-1; 10 positions match TRBD1. This CDR3 contains 14 residues. CDR1 is MNHEY and CDR2 is SMNVEV in the germline V gene (reference sequence). V lost 5 bases, J lost 9 bases, and 7 bases stayed unmatched. The CDR3 DNA is TGTGCCAGCAGTCCGGGGACAGGGGCTGGTGAGCAGTTCTTC. It specifies CASSPGTGAGEQFF.

The chain has TRBV7-2 and TRBJ1-1; TRBD1 might be the D (5 bases). The CDR3 length is 15 residues. Germline CDR1 and CDR2: SGHTA and FQGNSA. V lost 4 bases and J lost 4, with 16 bases in between. Here the CDR3 DNA reads TGTGCCAGCAGCTCCTTGGTCGCAGGGTTCACTGAAGCTTTCTTT. The encoded protein is CASSSLVAGFTEAFF.

The J gene is TRBJ2-1, the V gene TRBV11-3, with a tentative D call TRBD1 (6 bases). This CDR3 contains 16 residues. Germline CDR1 is SGHNT and CDR2 is YENEEA. V dropped 5 bases and J dropped 8 bases, with 22 bases sitting between them. CDR3 loop: CASSVQGHRSPDEQFF. Here the CDR3 DNA reads TGTGCCAGCAGCGTGCAGGGACATCGGTCGCCGGATGAGCAGTTCTTC.

This clone was detected only once. The CDR3 reads CASRLDRASNQPQHF. The CDR3 DNA follows: TGTGCCAGTAGATTGGACAGGGCTAGCAATCAGCCCCAGCATTTT. The chain links TRBV19 to TRBJ1-5; 8 positions match TRBD1. Germline assignment: CDR1 LNHDA and CDR2 SQIVND (reference sequence). Germline trimming cut 6 bases from V and 0 bases from J; bases unmatched to any gene: 4. This CDR3 has 15 residues.

V and J are TRBV6-2 or TRBV6-3 and TRBJ2-4, with 15 nucleotides matching TRBD2. Trimming removed 5 bases from V and 16 bases from J; junction bases left unmatched: 12. This CDR3 comprises 15 residues. Per the germline V gene, CDR1 is MNHEY and CDR2 is SVGEGT. CDR3 bases: TGTGCCAGCAGTAATCCGGGACTAGCGGGAGGAGGAGGCTACTTC. Protein: CASSNPGLAGGGGYF.

The chain couples TRBV18 to TRBJ2-1, with 7 bases lining up with TRBD1. In germline, CDR1 is KGHSH, CDR2 LQKENI. This CDR3 comprises 16 residues. J was trimmed by 6 bases and V by 5 bases; bases with no gene match: 13. The CDR3 region has the DNA TGTGCCAGCTCATCGTCAAATAGGGGGCGTATCAATGAGCAGTTCTTC. Protein product: CASSSSNRGRINEQFF. Filled out from reference TRBV18 and TRBJ2-1, the complete variable domain reads NAGVMQNPRHLVRRRGQEARLRCSPMKGHSHVYWYRQLPEEGLKFMVYLQKENIIDESGMPKERFSAEFPKEGPSILRIQQVVRGDSAAYFCASSSSNRGRINEQFFGPGTRLTVL.

This chain links TRBV7-9 with TRBJ1-2; D perhaps matches TRBD1 (6 bases). There are 12 residues in the CDR3. Germline V gene sequence: CDR1 SEHNR, CDR2 FQNEAQ (reference sequence). The V and J ends lost 4 bases and 4 bases respectively, with 7 bases between them. CDR3 residues: CASSSQGYGYTF. CDR3 nucleotides: TGTGCCAGCAGCTCACAGGGCTATGGCTACACCTTC.

This clone appeared once. The chain combines TRBV28 with TRBJ1-1; D may be TRBD1 (6 bases). Germline CDR1 is MDHEN and CDR2 is SYDVKM. V gave up 6 bases and J gave up 5 bases, with 16 bases separating them. There are 14 residues in the CDR3. DNA for the CDR3: TGTGCCAGCAGACCTGACAGGACAAGAACTGAAGCTTTCTTT. It yields the protein CASRPDRTRTEAFF.

The gene calls are TRBV7-2 and TRBJ2-1; 9 nucleotides match TRBD1. Looked up from germline, CDR1 is SGHTA and CDR2 is FQGNSA. CDR3 length: 16 residues. After removal of 6 bases from V and 3 bases from J, the junction contained 9 bases not matched to a gene. CDR3 nucleotides: TGTGCCAGCAGAACAGGGGGCGCCGGGGGCTACAATGAGCAGTTCTTC. Protein: CASRTGGAGGYNEQFF.

The V call is TRBV27, the J call TRBJ2-2; 10 nucleotides agree with TRBD2. V shed 3 bases and J 2 bases; nucleotides not matched to a gene: 3. CDR1 and CDR2 (germline): MNHEY, SMNVEV (reference sequence). This CDR3 region has 16 residues. The CDR3 here is CASSFLLAGNTGELFF. The CDR3 region has the DNA TGTGCCAGCAGTTTTCTACTAGCGGGAAACACCGGGGAGCTGTTTTTT.

The chain carries TRBV4-2 and TRBJ2-5; D might be TRBD2 (6 bases). Germline V CDR1 and CDR2: LGHNA, YNFKEQ. Trimming stripped 2 bases from V and 7 bases from J, with 17 bases between. The CDR3 is 15 residues long. This chain's CDR3 is CASSQNLGLATTQYF. CDR3 coding DNA: TGTGCCAGCAGCCAAAACTTGGGACTTGCCACGACCCAGTACTTC.

The rearrangement joins TRBV7-9 to TRBJ1-1, with D tentatively TRBD1 (6 bases). Germline CDR1 and CDR2: SEHNR and FQNEAQ (reference sequence). Trimming took off 5 bases at V and 5 bases at J, with 18 bases between the two ends. CDR3 length: 15 amino acids. CDR3 sequence: CASSGPPGAGTEAFF. The CDR3 nucleotides read TGTGCCAGCAGCGGCCCCCCAGGGGCTGGGACTGAAGCTTTCTTT.

This clone was detected a few times. This sequence joins TRBV24-1 and TRBJ2-1, with 11 bases that match TRBD2. The CDR3 spans 16 residues. The germline V gene encodes CDR1 KGHDR and CDR2 SFDVKD. J lost 10 bases, V lost 5 bases, and 12 bases had no gene match. Written as DNA, the CDR3 is TGTGCCACCAGTGCCCAGGGTAGCGGGAGGGCCTTGGAGCAGTTCTTC. Protein sequence: CATSAQGSGRALEQFF.

V usage is TRBV7-2 and J usage is TRBJ1-1; possibly TRBD1 for D (5 bases). V lost 1 base and J lost 6, with 9 bases in between. Germline CDR1 is SGHTA and CDR2 is FQGNSA. The CDR3 is 13 amino acids. The chain's CDR3 is CASSLESGPEAFF. CDR3 DNA sequence: TGTGCCAGCAGCTTAGAATCAGGGCCTGAAGCTTTCTTT.

This chain's CDR3 is CASSPKRDTQYF. Here the CDR3 DNA reads TGTGCCAGCAGTCCAAAGCGGGACACGCAGTATTTT. This chain joins TRBV12-3 or TRBV12-4 and TRBJ2-3; TRBD2 matches 7 bases. CDR3 length: 12 residues. V gave up 5 bases and J gave up 9 bases; unmatched junction bases: 5.

The rearrangement joins TRBV27 to TRBJ1-5; 11 positions agree with TRBD1. The germline V gene has CDR1 MNHEY and CDR2 SMNVEV (reference sequence). Trimming took 5 bases from V and 2 from J; bases not matched to a gene: 11. The CDR3 runs 18 residues. CDR3 in DNA: TGTGCCAGCAGTCTTCAGTGGGACAGGGGGACCCGCAATCAGCCCCAGCATTTT. Its translation is CASSLQWDRGTRNQPQHF.